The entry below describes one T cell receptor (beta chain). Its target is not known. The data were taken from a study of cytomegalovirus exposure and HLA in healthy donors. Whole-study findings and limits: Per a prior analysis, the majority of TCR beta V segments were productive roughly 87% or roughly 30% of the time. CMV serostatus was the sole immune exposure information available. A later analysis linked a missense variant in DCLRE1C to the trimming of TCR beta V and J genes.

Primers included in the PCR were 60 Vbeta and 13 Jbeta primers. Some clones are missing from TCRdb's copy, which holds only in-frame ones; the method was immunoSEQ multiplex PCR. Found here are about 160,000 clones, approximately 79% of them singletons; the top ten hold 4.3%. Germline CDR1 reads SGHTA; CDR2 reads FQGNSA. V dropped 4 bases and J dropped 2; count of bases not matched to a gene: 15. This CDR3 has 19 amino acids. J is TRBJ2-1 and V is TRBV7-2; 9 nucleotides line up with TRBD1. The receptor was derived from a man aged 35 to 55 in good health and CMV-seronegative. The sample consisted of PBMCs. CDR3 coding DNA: TGTGCCAGCAGCTCCCCGCATGCCCCCGGGACAGGGACCTACAATGAGCAGTTCTTC. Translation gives CASSSPHAPGTGTYNEQFF.